The sequence of this TCR beta chain was determined in a study of T cell responses to AZD1222 COVID-19 vaccine listed by TCRdb under 2021. With regard to the full study: AZD1222 recipients whose second dose came at about 4 weeks and those whose second dose came at about 12 weeks were combined into one group, since spike-specific TCR depth and breadth did not differ between the two schedules. TCR sequencing covered some 240 trial participants: 200 to 220 given two doses of AZD1222 and about 26 given two doses of MenACWY control vaccine. Enrollment into the trials was organized by age into subgroups of 18-55, 56-69 and 70-plus years, and those subgroups contained approximately 160, 26 and 62 TCR-sequenced participants, respectively. Study-wide findings and limitations: The 56-69-year group was small, and its depth increase did not reach significance, likely because of low power. Participants were mostly white British, with more females than males. The authors suggested clonal diversity may have been underestimated. Reportedly, almost half of the unique spike-specific TCRs recognized epitopes lying outside the regions that are mutated in the B.1.351 and B.1.1.7 variants. The whole spike protein was spanned by vaccine-associated CD4 TCRs, and dominant responses were seen in regions 160-218 and 743-854. Because no day 14 peak-response samples were available, repertoires were characterized only after the peak T cell response. Spike-specific TCR breadth and depth rose significantly after two AZD1222 doses compared with day 0 and with MenACWY recipients. Conclusions about previously exposed vaccinees were limited because only six AZD1222 recipients were SARS-CoV-2 seropositive at baseline.

The CDR3 regions of human TCRbeta chains were analyzed by immunosequencing. In the source study's methods: TCRs in the repertoires were matched against a reference library of SARS-CoV-2-specific TCRs that had been generated with the MIRA antigen-specificity platform. Breadth was defined as the fraction of unique TCRs that were SARS-CoV-2-associated. Depth was defined as the fraction of total T cells that were SARS-CoV-2-associated. Each spike-specific TCR was assigned to its reactive spike region and to a CD4 or CD8 class using the MIRA data. Log10-transformed breadth and depth values were compared by one-way ANOVA with Sidak's multiple comparisons tests. This immuneACCESS table, as held by TCRdb, lists in-frame sequences with V and J called but not all clones. Of the missing ones, under half trace to an unresolved V gene in checked studies; the others have no known cause. V, J and clone size are those of that table, while D and trimming were read from the DNA. Present in this sample are some 130,000 clones, roughly 90% of which were seen just once. The ten largest clones take up under 1.5% of the sample.

The germline V gene gives CDR1 as SGHRS and CDR2 as YFSETQ. Reading from cysteine to phenylalanine, the CDR3 counts 14 amino acids. Only the CDR3 portion is preserved as DNA: 42 bases, with reading frame beginning at the first base. Compared with germline, V lacks 3 bases and J lacks 8 bases; bases without a gene match: 9. As regards this clone: Its antigen specificity is not known. No per-base quality is available; no much larger clone lies one base away.

In light of the paper, this sample's time point label describes: baseline before first vaccination. Vaccinee samples came from UK trials COV001 and COV002, including a single-blind randomized controlled phase 2/3 trial of AZD1222 (ChAdOx1 nCoV-19) in healthy adults. For TCRbeta chain sequencing, PBMC samples from trial participants were taken at day 0 and at day 28 after the second dose. This receptor was obtained from an adult in good health. The source material was peripheral blood, sampled on day 0 of AZD1222 vaccination. This chain is built from TRBV5-1 and TRBJ2-5, and 8 bases in between align with TRBD1. The CDR3 has the sequence CASSSDRAKDTQYF. The nucleotides read TGCGCCAGCAGCTCGGACAGGGCCAAGGATACCCAGTACTTC.